The 27 T cell receptor beta chains below all came from one sample that was sequenced in a study of blood T cell repertoires in COVID-19. This table comes from immunoSEQ multiplex PCR, and its TCRdb copy is limited to in-frame clones, with some not included. The sample consists of 150,000 to 200,000 clones, roughly 80% of them appearing once. The sequenced material came from peripheral blood. The source of these receptors is a woman between 70 and 85 years old with COVID-19, enrolled during active disease.

The chain employs TRBV27 and TRBJ2-4; D unresolved. V shed 11 bases and J shed 10 bases, with 9 bases lying between them. The CDR3 covers 9 residues. Germline loops: CDR1 MNHEY, CDR2 SMNVEV (reference sequence). CDR3 in DNA: TGTGCCTCCCCCGGGATTCAGTACTTC. This encodes CASPGIQYF.

The rearrangement links TRBV13 to TRBJ2-1, with 10 positions matching TRBD2. Germline CDR1 and CDR2: PRHDT and FYEKMQ (reference sequence). The CDR3 contains 17 residues. The V gene end was trimmed by 3 bases and the J gene end by 6 bases; junction bases not matched to a gene: 11. CDR3 sequence: CASSLFPLAGDPNEQFF. DNA for the CDR3: TGTGCCAGCAGCTTGTTTCCCCTAGCGGGGGACCCCAATGAGCAGTTCTTC.

The chain uses TRBV9 and TRBJ2-3, with 8 bases aligning to TRBD2. V was clipped by 4 bases and J by 0 bases; unmatched bases: 13. Germline V gene sequence: CDR1 SGDLS, CDR2 YYNGEE. This CDR3 is built from 18 residues. As DNA, the CDR3 is TGTGCCAGCAGCCGACTGGGGGGGCTAGCGGGTAGCACAGATACGCAGTATTTT. Its protein is CASSRLGGLAGSTDTQYF.

The chain has TRBV5-1 and TRBJ2-2; D remains ambiguous. The germline V and J ends were trimmed by 1 base and 8 bases, with 6 bases remaining between them. The CDR3 has 12 amino acids. Germline V gene sequence: CDR1 SGHRS, CDR2 YFSETQ. The CDR3 nucleotides are TGCGCCAGCAGCTTGAATCTGGGGGAGCTGTTTTTT. It encodes CASSLNLGELFF.

The chain employs TRBV13 and TRBJ2-6; D is unclear. CDR1 is PRHDT and CDR2 is FYEKMQ in the germline V gene (reference sequence). Trimming pared 4 bases from V and 3 bases from J, leaving 7 bases between. This CDR3 has 14 residues. The CDR3 DNA reads TGTGCCAGCAGCTCCTCTTATGGGGCCAACGTCCTGACTTTC. This gives the protein CASSSSYGANVLTF.

The chain joins TRBV10-3 to TRBJ1-1; D is ambiguous. With 3 bases removed from V and 12 bases from J, the gap between germline ends came to 14 bases. CDR1 is ENHRY and CDR2 is SYGVKD in the germline V gene. This CDR3 has 12 residues. CDR3 DNA sequence: TGTGCCATCAGTGAAAATACTCTGGTAACTTTCTTT. Encoded protein: CAISENTLVTFF.

This clone is a singleton in its sample. The V and J genes are TRBV4-1 and TRBJ2-7; 8 bases are shared with TRBD2. The ends lost 5 bases at V and 0 bases at J; junction bases unmatched: 6. Germline lookup yields CDR1 MGHRA and CDR2 YSYEKL. The length of the CDR3 is 15 residues. The CDR3 DNA reads TGCGCCAGCAGCGAATCCGCGGGGGGCTCCTACGAGCAGTACTTC. This encodes CASSESAGGSYEQYF.

V gene TRBV14 combines with J gene TRBJ2-1, with a possible D match to TRBD2 (6 bases). V shed 4 bases and J shed 7 bases, with 17 bases lying between them. The CDR3 spans 15 residues. Per germline, CDR1 SGHDN and CDR2 FVKESK. For the CDR3, the DNA is TGTGCCAGCAGCCTTTCTCTTTCCGGGACTAATGAGCAGTTCTTC. This codes for CASSLSLSGTNEQFF.

The chain employs TRBV5-6 and TRBJ1-2, with D perhaps matching TRBD1 (5 bases). Trimming shortened V by 3 bases and J by 5 bases, and 11 bases separated the two germline ends. Germline V gives CDR1 SGHDT, CDR2 YYEEEE. This CDR3 spans 13 amino acids. As DNA, the CDR3 is TGTGCCAGCAGCTCGGTGGGGGGGTATGGCTACACCTTC. This translates into CASSSVGGYGYTF.

The genes are TRBV24-1 and TRBJ2-1; 8 bases line up with TRBD2. This CDR3 is 17 amino acids long. Unmatched junction bases numbered 12, after V lost 0 bases and J lost 9 bases. Germline lookup yields CDR1 KGHDR and CDR2 SFDVKD. The CDR3 loop is CATSDLSPAGERSEQFF. The DNA of the CDR3 is TGTGCCACCAGTGATTTGTCACCAGCGGGAGAACGAAGTGAGCAGTTCTTC.

The rearrangement uses TRBV12-3 or TRBV12-4 and TRBJ1-1, with D hard to call. The CDR3 sequence is 13 residues long. V lost 7 bases and J lost 2, with 11 bases in between. This chain's CDR3 is CASIFVLNTEAFF. Here the CDR3 DNA reads TGTGCCAGCATTTTCGTCCTCAACACTGAAGCTTTCTTT.

This clone was seen only once. The V call is TRBV2, the J call TRBJ2-3, with 10 bases that match TRBD2. The CDR3 sequence is 14 residues long. Germline V gene data show CDR1 as SNHLY and CDR2 as FYNNEI. Trimming at V came to 6 bases and at J to 5 bases, leaving 5 bases not matched to a gene. The CDR3 nucleotides read TGTGCCAGCAGCGTTAGCGGGGGGAAAGATACGCAGTATTTT. It codes for CASSVSGGKDTQYF.

The chain employs TRBV3-1 (or the pseudogene TRBV3-2) and TRBJ2-1, with TRBD1 matching 7 bases. The CDR3 covers 17 residues. V trimming: 3 bases; J trimming: 4 bases; junction bases outside the gene matches: 12. Germline loops: CDR1 LGHDT, CDR2 YNNKEL (reference sequence). DNA for the CDR3: TGTGCCAGCAGCCAGGGCCTGCCGGGACAGACGTACAATGAGCAGTTCTTC. It is translated as CASSQGLPGQTYNEQFF.

The V call is TRBV5-1, the J call TRBJ2-3; D unresolved. Trimming took off 1 base at V and 4 bases at J, with 4 bases between the two ends. Germline V CDR1 and CDR2: SGHRS, YFSETQ. The CDR3 is 12 residues long. The CDR3 region is CASSLLPDTQYF. CDR3 nucleotide sequence: TGCGCCAGCAGCTTGCTACCAGATACGCAGTATTTT.

The chain links TRBV5-1 to TRBJ1-4, with D unclear. CDR3 length: 18 amino acids. Germline loops: CDR1 SGHRS, CDR2 YFSETQ. V lost 4 bases, J lost 5 bases, and 24 bases lay in between. CDR3 protein: CASSLSRSIATKNEKLFF. Written as DNA, the CDR3 is TGCGCCAGCAGCCTGAGTCGGTCGATTGCGACAAAGAATGAAAAACTGTTTTTT. Filled out from reference TRBV5-1 and TRBJ1-4, the complete variable domain reads KAGVTQTPRYLIKTRGQQVTLSCSPISGHRSVSWYQQTPGQGLQFLFEYFSETQRNKGNFPGRFSGRQFSNSRSEMNVSTLELGDSALYLCASSLSRSIATKNEKLFFGSGTQLSVL.

The chain joins TRBV27 to TRBJ2-3; 9 positions match TRBD1. The V segment lost 2 bases and the J segment 6 bases; nucleotides outside the gene matches: 6. The CDR3 loop spans 15 amino acids. Germline CDR1 and CDR2: MNHEY and SMNVEV (reference sequence). The CDR3 coding sequence is TGTGCCAGCAGTTTAGGACAGGGGATCAGGGATACGCAGTATTTT. Amino acids: CASSLGQGIRDTQYF.

The V gene is TRBV28, the J gene TRBJ2-7, with unresolved D. This CDR3 is built from 13 residues. From germline, CDR1 is MDHEN and CDR2 SYDVKM. V was trimmed by 10 bases and J by 2 bases, leaving 15 bases between them. Here the CDR3 reads CATSGLVPYEQYV. The CDR3 bases are TGTGCCACCTCCGGGTTAGTCCCCTACGAGCAGTACGTC.

This chain joins TRBV15 and TRBJ2-4; 8 bases match TRBD2. Losses at the gene ends were 0 bases for V and 1 base for J; bases not matched to a gene: 8. This CDR3 spans 18 amino acids. The V gene's germline CDR1 is LNHNV and CDR2 YYDKDF (reference sequence). The CDR3 bases are TGTGCCACCAGCAGAGATCCAAGCGGGAGTTTGGCCAAAAACATTCAGTACTTC. This encodes CATSRDPSGSLAKNIQYF. Using reference TRBV15 and TRBJ2-4 for the parts outside the CDR3, the full variable domain is DAMVIQNPRYQVTQFGKPVTLSCSQTLNHNVMYWYQQKSSQAPKLLFHYYDKDFNNEADTPDNFQSRRPNTSFCFLDIRSPGLGDTAMYLCATSRDPSGSLAKNIQYFGAGTRLSVL.

V is TRBV29-1 and J is TRBJ2-7; 7 bases line up with TRBD1. V was pared by 5 bases and J by 2 bases, with 6 bases of the junction left unmatched. This CDR3 spans 13 amino acids. The V gene's germline CDR1 is SQVTM and CDR2 ANQGSEA. The chain's CDR3 is CSVRPGQTYEQYF. Here the CDR3 DNA reads TGCAGCGTTCGTCCGGGACAGACCTACGAGCAGTACTTC.

V is TRBV9 and J is TRBJ2-2, with TRBD2 matching 8 bases. Looked up from germline, CDR1 is SGDLS and CDR2 is YYNGEE. The CDR3 totals 17 residues. J was trimmed by 2 bases and V by 3 bases; bases with no gene match: 9. The CDR3 spells CASSETTTSENTGELFF. CDR3 bases: TGTGCCAGCAGCGAAACTACGACTAGCGAAAACACCGGGGAGCTGTTTTTT.

The chain uses TRBV7-3 and TRBJ2-7, with 14 nucleotides matching TRBD2. The CDR3 has 17 amino acids. V lost 0 bases, J lost 6 bases, and 7 bases stayed unmatched. The germline CDR1 and CDR2 sequences are SGHTA and FQGTGA. The CDR3 nucleotides read TGTGCCAGCAGCTTAACCGCAGGGACTAGCGGGGGAGTCGAGCAGTACGTC. This encodes CASSLTAGTSGGVEQYV.

The CDR3 DNA follows: TGTGCCAGCAGTACCGCCCAGGGTTGGCAAGAGACCCAGTACTTC. Encoded protein: CASSTAQGWQETQYF. This chain connects TRBV6-6 to TRBJ2-5, with D possibly being TRBD1 (5 bases). The CDR3 contains 15 residues. Germline V lookup: CDR1 MNHNY, CDR2 SVGAGI (reference sequence). V lost 5 bases and J 2 bases, leaving 15 bases between the germline ends.

This clone was recorded once. This chain uses TRBV6-5 with TRBJ1-2; D uncertain. CDR3 size: 14 residues. V shed 6 bases and J shed 4 bases, with 15 bases lying between them. CDR1 is MNHEY, CDR2 SVGAGI, per germline. CDR3 sequence: CASSSFGEAYGYTF. CDR3 bases: TGTGCCAGCAGCTCCTTTGGGGAGGCCTATGGCTACACCTTC.

The J gene is TRBJ1-6, the V gene TRBV2; D might be TRBD1 (6 bases). The CDR3 consists of 20 residues. From germline, CDR1 is SNHLY and CDR2 FYNNEI. Deletions cut 2 bases from V and 0 bases from J, with 20 bases between. CDR3 amino acids: CASSERVEGVTSSYNSPLHF. For the CDR3, the DNA is TGTGCCAGCAGTGAAAGGGTTGAGGGGGTAACCAGCTCCTATAATTCACCCCTCCACTTT.

This chain joins TRBV19 and TRBJ2-7, with D perhaps TRBD2 (6 bases). This CDR3 comprises 16 residues. Trimming left V 1 base short and J 0 bases short, with 13 bases between. Germline-derived CDR1 and CDR2 are LNHDA and SQIVND (reference sequence). CDR3 nucleotide sequence: TGTGCCAGTAGTATAGTTCCGGGACTCAACTCCTACGAGCAGTACTTC. Translation gives CASSIVPGLNSYEQYF. Drawing the rest from reference TRBV19 and TRBJ2-7, the complete variable domain is DGGITQSPKYLFRKEGQNVTLSCEQNLNHDAMYWYRQDPGQGLRLIYYSQIVNDFQKGDIAEGYSVSREKKESFPLTVTSAQKNPTAFYLCASSIVPGLNSYEQYFGPGTRLTVT.

This clone came up once. The chain joins TRBV6-5 to TRBJ2-3; TRBD1 matches 9 bases. V was clipped by 0 bases and J by 5 bases; unmatched bases: 6. CDR1 is MNHEY and CDR2 is SVGAGI in the germline V gene. The CDR3 covers 16 residues. CDR3 region: CASSYSQGAQQDTQYF. As DNA, the CDR3 is TGTGCCAGCAGTTACTCACAGGGGGCCCAACAAGATACGCAGTATTTT.

The V and J genes are TRBV28 and TRBJ1-6; D remains ambiguous. Trimming left V 3 bases short and J 0 bases short, with 12 bases between. Germline assignment: CDR1 MDHEN and CDR2 SYDVKM. There are 17 residues in the CDR3. CDR3 amino acids: CASSFGSQYSYNSPLHF. CDR3 nucleotides: TGTGCCAGCAGTTTTGGTAGCCAGTACTCCTATAATTCACCCCTCCACTTT.